This T cell receptor (beta chain) was sequenced in a study of blood T cell repertoires in COVID-19. About the study: Material from acute and convalescent COVID-19 was sourced from the United States, Italy and Spain. T cells, B-cell-depleted T cells, or PBMCs supplied cDNA or gDNA.

This clone appeared once. Looked up from germline, CDR1 is MNHEY and CDR2 is SVGAGI. V was cut by 7 bases and J by 5 bases, with 14 bases left in between. The CDR3 consists of 13 residues. Sequencing was performed with immunoSEQ multiplex PCR; in TCRdb, only in-frame clones are kept and a portion is missing. The sample consists of about 60,000 clones, about 77% of them appearing once. The rearrangement joins TRBV6-5 to TRBJ2-5; weak D call: TRBD2 (5 bases). The sequencing input was peripheral blood. This receptor was identified in a human donor in a cohort sampled during active COVID-19. This chain's CDR3 is CASTDLARETQYF. DNA for the CDR3: TGTGCCAGCACCGACCTAGCCAGGGAGACCCAGTACTTC.